These 10 T cell receptor beta chains were all obtained from the same sample, sequenced in a study of cytomegalovirus exposure and HLA in healthy donors. The PCR made use of 60 Vbeta and 13 Jbeta primers. Some clones are missing from TCRdb's copy, which holds only in-frame ones; the method was immunoSEQ multiplex PCR. The sample includes about 140,000 clones, around 80% of them seen just once. Sequencing was done on a sample of PBMCs. These receptors originate from a man in his fifties or sixties in good health and CMV-seronegative.

This clone has a single count. The CDR3, as DNA: TGTGCCAGTTCCCCCCGACAGGGAAACATAGAAAAACTGTTTTTT. The encoded protein is CASSPRQGNIEKLFF. This rearrangement joins TRBV19 to TRBJ1-4, with 7 bases aligning to TRBD1. The CDR3 consists of 15 residues. The junction had 14 bases not matched to a gene; V was cut back by 8 bases and J by 8 bases. Germline assignment: CDR1 LNHDA and CDR2 SQIVND (reference sequence).

The V and J genes are TRBV5-4 and TRBJ2-1; 10 nucleotides match TRBD1. Germline trimming cut 3 bases from V and 8 bases from J; bases unmatched to any gene: 5. The germline gives CDR1 SGHNT, CDR2 YYREEE (reference sequence). The CDR3 is made up of 14 amino acids. Written as DNA, the CDR3 is TGTGCCAGCAGCTCCGGGACAGGGGTCCATGAGCAGTTCTTC. This sequence encodes CASSSGTGVHEQFF.

The rearrangement links TRBV1 to TRBJ2-7; the table calls TRBD1, which could not be checked here. TRBV1 is tagged as a pseudogene. The CDR3 loop spans 18 amino acids. CDR3 DNA sequence: TGCACCAGCAGCCATCTTAGTCCGGGACAGGTCGACTCCTACGAGCAGTACTTC. It translates to CTSSHLSPGQVDSYEQYF.

The chain carries TRBV21-1 and TRBJ1-4; no DNA check was done on the table's D call, TRBD1. TRBV21-1 represents a pseudogene. CDR3 length equals 13 residues. This CDR3 is CASKGQGVEKLFF. CDR3 nucleotides: TGTGCCAGCAAGGGGCAGGGGGTGGAAAAACTGTTTTTT.

The chain carries TRBV6-5 and TRBJ2-2; 9 bases agree with TRBD1. J gave up 5 bases and V 4 bases, and 5 bases lay outside the gene matches. CDR1 and CDR2 from the germline V gene are MNHEY and SVGAGI. This CDR3 is 15 amino acids long. CDR3 DNA: TGTGCCAGCAGTTTAGGGACAGGGCCGACCGGGGAGCTGTTTTTT. Translation gives CASSLGTGPTGELFF.

V gene TRBV29-1 combines with J gene TRBJ2-1, with D possibly matching TRBD1 (6 bases). The germline V gene has CDR1 SQVTM and CDR2 ANQGSEA. The CDR3 consists of 14 residues. V dropped 3 bases and J dropped 6 bases, with 15 bases sitting between them. CDR3 sequence (DNA): TGCAGCGTTGATAACAGGGAATCGGTCAATGAGCAGTTCTTC. Residues: CSVDNRESVNEQFF.

The chain has TRBV6-5 and TRBJ2-7; 10 bases fit TRBD1. The CDR3 is 15 residues long. The germline CDR1 and CDR2 sequences are MNHEY and SVGAGI. V lost 2 bases, J lost 5 bases, and 6 bases stayed unmatched. The CDR3 sequence: CASSYRIGQGDEQYF. The CDR3, as DNA: TGTGCCAGCAGTTACCGCATCGGACAGGGGGACGAGCAGTACTTC.

The J gene is TRBJ1-1, the V gene TRBV7-6; tentative D call: TRBD1 (5 bases). CDR3 length equals 13 residues. V shed 5 bases and J shed 7 bases, with 14 bases lying between them. The germline V gene encodes CDR1 SGHVS and CDR2 FNYEAQ. The CDR3 here is CASSPQGIFEAFF. The CDR3 nucleotides read TGTGCCAGCAGCCCGCAGGGAATTTTTGAAGCTTTCTTT.

The chain couples TRBV2 to TRBJ2-5, with TRBD1 matching 10 bases. Germline CDR1 reads SNHLY; CDR2 reads FYNNEI. J was trimmed by 7 bases and V by 6 bases; bases with no gene match: 14. This CDR3 spans 16 amino acids. In nucleotides, the CDR3 is TGTGCCAGCAGCTCCAGCGTCGAGACAGGGGGCGCGACCCAGTACTTC. It translates to CASSSSVETGGATQYF.

The genes are TRBV27 and TRBJ2-5; 11 bases align to TRBD2. J lost 5 bases, V lost 6 bases, and 5 bases had no gene match. This CDR3 comprises 14 residues. Germline loops: CDR1 MNHEY, CDR2 SMNVEV (reference sequence). CDR3 in DNA: TGTGCCAGCAGGTCACTAGCGGGAGATGAGACCCAGTACTTC. Protein: CASRSLAGDETQYF.